Listed here are 20 T cell receptor beta chains from one sample, sequenced in a study of human T cells and chemical hapten exposure. MiXCR, applied by TCRdb to the RACE reads, yields one record per CDR3 protein. The sample has about 39,000 distinct CDR3 sequences, roughly 13% seen once; the top ten hold roughly 2%. The time point was: patch test 3, about 24 weeks after DPC sensitization. Treatment indicated: therapeutic diphenylcyclopropenone sensitization with weekly scalp DPC. Someone pulled total RNA out of unfractionated whole blood. The source material was whole blood, sampled in connection with sensitization to the hapten diphenylcyclopropenone (DPC). The receptors stem from a woman in her thirties or forties with alopecia areata. Some clones in this sample may be carry-over from other donors' samples.

Ten or more counts support this clonotype. The rearrangement joins TRBV29-1 to TRBJ2-1; 12 bases map to TRBD2. V trimming: 0 bases; J trimming: 13 bases; junction bases outside the gene matches: 4. Germline CDR1 reads SQVTM; CDR2 reads ANQGSEA. The CDR3 is 13 residues long. Here the CDR3 DNA reads TGCAGCGTTGAAGAACTAGCGGGAGGATACCAGTTCTTC. As protein: CSVEELAGGYQFF.

The J gene is TRBJ1-1, the V gene TRBV7-3, with 7 bases fitting TRBD1. The CDR3 loop spans 15 amino acids. Germline V gives CDR1 SGHTA, CDR2 FQGTGA. V dropped 6 bases and J dropped 5; count of bases not matched to a gene: 12. CDR3 amino acids: CASSRDGGGHTEAFF. Here the CDR3 DNA reads TGTGCCAGCAGTAGAGATGGAGGGGGCCATACTGAAGCTTTCTTT.

By share, this clonotype ranks as medium-sized. The rearrangement joins TRBV5-1 to TRBJ2-3; the D is unclear. CDR1 and CDR2 from the germline V gene are SGHRS and YFSETQ. V lost 4 bases to trimming and J lost 6 bases, with 6 bases between them. The CDR3 extends over 11 amino acids. CDR3 DNA sequence: TGCGCCAGCAGCCTGGGGGATACGCAGTATTTT. It encodes CASSLGDTQYF.

The table lists this clonotype with many counts. The V and J genes are TRBV19 and TRBJ2-1; 9 bases match TRBD1. This CDR3 has 15 amino acids. Germline assignment: CDR1 LNHDA and CDR2 SQIVND (reference sequence). J was trimmed by 6 bases and V by 3 bases; bases with no gene match: 6. In DNA form, the CDR3 reads TGTGCCAGTAGTATGTCCGGGACAGGGTCCAATGAGCAGTTCTTC. Its protein product is CASSMSGTGSNEQFF. The entire variable domain, with the rest obtained from reference TRBV19 and TRBJ2-1, is as follows: DGGITQSPKYLFRKEGQNVTLSCEQNLNHDAMYWYRQDPGQGLRLIYYSQIVNDFQKGDIAEGYSVSREKKESFPLTVTSAQKNPTAFYLCASSMSGTGSNEQFFGPGTRLTVL.

Many counts were recorded for this clonotype. The gene calls are TRBV27 and TRBJ2-2; TRBD1 aligns across 8 bases. In germline, CDR1 is MNHEY, CDR2 SMNVEV (reference sequence). Trimming removed 5 bases from V and 8 bases from J; junction bases left unmatched: 4. There are 13 residues in the CDR3. As DNA, the CDR3 is TGTGCCAGCAGTCAGGGGGCGGCTGGGGAGCTGTTTTTT. Translation gives CASSQGAAGELFF.

The chain links TRBV10-1 to TRBJ2-7; TRBD1 is a possible D gene (6 bases). This CDR3 contains 13 residues. V was pared by 2 bases and J by 4 bases, with 9 bases between. The germline gives CDR1 WNHNN, CDR2 SYGVQD (reference sequence). CDR3 DNA sequence: TGCGCCAGCAGTGAGACAGGGTTGTACGAGCAGTACTTC. It codes for CASSETGLYEQYF.

The chain combines TRBV28 with TRBJ2-3; 13 bases are shared with TRBD2. CDR3 length: 15 residues. Looked up from germline, CDR1 is MDHEN and CDR2 is SYDVKM. V gave up 4 bases and J gave up 5 bases; unmatched junction bases: 3. The CDR3 loop is CASSSRLAGGDTQYF. The CDR3 DNA reads as TGTGCCAGCAGTTCCAGACTAGCGGGAGGAGATACGCAGTATTTT.

This clonotype was picked up a small number of times. The V gene is TRBV29-1, the J gene TRBJ1-2, with D possibly matching TRBD1 (6 bases). The V gene lost 6 bases and the J gene lost 6 bases, with 20 bases spanning the gap. The CDR3 sequence is 14 residues long. Germline lookup yields CDR1 SQVTM and CDR2 ANQGSEA. CDR3 sequence reads: CSVETGDRLDGYTF. The CDR3 coding sequence is TGCAGCGTAGAAACCGGCGACAGGCTCGATGGCTACACCTTC.

The chain uses TRBV29-1 and TRBJ2-6, with 8 bases that match TRBD2. V was clipped by 5 bases and J by 0 bases; unmatched bases: 6. Looked up from germline, CDR1 is SQVTM and CDR2 is ANQGSEA. The CDR3 length is 16 residues. The CDR3 loop reads CSVSGSSDSGANVLTF. CDR3 bases: TGCAGCGTTAGCGGGAGTAGCGACTCTGGGGCCAACGTCCTGACTTTC.

This chain links TRBV3-1 with TRBJ2-1; 10 nucleotides align to TRBD1. CDR1 and CDR2 from the germline V gene are LGHDT and YNNKEL (reference sequence). The trim removed 3 bases at V and 7 bases at J, leaving 12 bases unmatched. This CDR3 is built from 17 residues. The CDR3 sequence is CASSHRAGTGAWNEQFF. CDR3 coding DNA: TGTGCCAGCAGCCATAGGGCTGGGACAGGGGCTTGGAATGAGCAGTTCTTC.

The table lists this clonotype with many counts. V usage is TRBV12-3 or TRBV12-4 and J usage is TRBJ1-1; no firm D call. Trimming removed 0 bases from V and 8 bases from J, with 13 bases in between. The CDR3 has 14 residues. The CDR3 DNA reads TGTGCCAGCAGTTTAGCGCTTATGGAGGGAGAAGCTTTCTTT. The encoded protein is CASSLALMEGEAFF.

This clonotype was observed a handful of times. The chain uses TRBV5-1 and TRBJ1-2; weak D call: TRBD1 (5 bases). Germline V gives CDR1 SGHRS, CDR2 YFSETQ. The CDR3 runs 11 residues. V lost 2 bases and J lost 8, with 7 bases in between. The CDR3 region is CASSFGDGYTF. CDR3 nucleotide sequence: TGCGCCAGCAGCTTTGGGGACGGCTACACCTTC.

This clonotype appeared a few times. This chain connects TRBV6-5 to TRBJ2-3; 7 bases line up with TRBD2. This CDR3 is built from 15 residues. The trim removed 5 bases at V and 5 bases at J, leaving 10 bases unmatched. CDR1 and CDR2 from the germline V gene are MNHEY and SVGAGI. The CDR3, as DNA: TGTGCCAGCAGTCTCAGCGGGGCCTCGGGAGATACGCAGTATTTT. Encoded protein: CASSLSGASGDTQYF.

The rearrangement links TRBV15 to TRBJ1-2; weak D call: TRBD1 (5 bases). Germline CDR1 and CDR2: LNHNV and YYDKDF (reference sequence). The V end was cut by 2 bases, the J end by 4 bases, with 8 bases between. The CDR3 spans 13 residues. The CDR3 is CATSRRDSYGYTF. For the CDR3, the DNA is TGTGCCACCAGCAGACGAGACAGCTATGGCTACACCTTC.

The chain carries TRBV7-8 and TRBJ1-5, with 7 bases fitting TRBD1. The CDR3 length is 15 residues. Germline V gene sequence: CDR1 SGHVS, CDR2 FQNEAQ. V lost 0 bases to trimming and J lost 3 bases; unmatched junction nucleotides: 2. In DNA form, the CDR3 reads TGTGCCAGCAGCTTAGCTACAGGGGTCAATCAGCCCCAGCATTTT. Protein: CASSLATGVNQPQHF.

This clonotype has at least ten counts. The J gene is TRBJ2-7, the V gene TRBV12-3 or TRBV12-4, with D perhaps TRBD1 or TRBD2 (5 bases each). Trimming removed 5 bases from V and 3 bases from J, with 11 bases in between. CDR3 size: 13 residues. The CDR3 reads CASSPGTHYEQYF. CDR3 DNA sequence: TGTGCCAGCAGTCCCGGGACCCACTACGAGCAGTACTTC.

The table lists this clonotype with many counts. The chain is built from TRBV29-1 and TRBJ1-1; D is undetermined. Germline-derived CDR1 and CDR2 are SQVTM and ANQGSEA. Trimming removed 7 bases from V and 3 bases from J, with 12 bases in between. The CDR3 spans 12 residues. This chain's CDR3 is CSALRIDTEAFF. The CDR3, as DNA: TGCAGCGCCCTCCGAATCGACACTGAAGCTTTCTTT.

The J gene is TRBJ1-4, the V gene TRBV28, with 12 positions matching TRBD1. This CDR3 region has 15 residues. J lost 13 bases, V lost 4 bases, and 10 bases had no gene match. Germline V gives CDR1 MDHEN, CDR2 SYDVKM. CDR3 amino acids: CASSYRDRGLHRLFF. The CDR3 region has the DNA TGTGCCAGCAGTTACCGGGACAGGGGGCTTCATAGACTGTTTTTT. The whole variable domain, remainder taken from reference TRBV28 and TRBJ1-4, is DVKVTQSSRYLVKRTGEKVFLECVQDMDHENMFWYRQDPGLGLRLIYFSYDVKMKEKGDIPEGYSVSREKKERFSLILESASTNQTSMYLCASSYRDRGLHRLFFGSGTQLSVL.

A few counts support this clonotype. The chain employs TRBV20-1 and TRBJ2-7; 7 bases are a match to TRBD2. The CDR3 runs 13 residues. J was trimmed by 5 bases and V by 6 bases; bases with no gene match: 10. Per the germline V gene, CDR1 is DFQATT and CDR2 is SNEGSKA (reference sequence). The chain's CDR3 is CSAPAGVRDEQYF. The CDR3 nucleotides are TGCAGTGCCCCTGCGGGGGTTCGGGACGAGCAGTACTTC.

This rearrangement joins TRBV28 to TRBJ1-5, with D perhaps matching TRBD1 (5 bases). Looked up from germline, CDR1 is MDHEN and CDR2 is SYDVKM. V was shortened by 3 bases and J by 0 bases, with 12 bases between the two germline ends. This CDR3 has 16 amino acids. The CDR3 spells CASSFHSGGSNQPQHF. The CDR3 DNA is TGTGCCAGCAGTTTCCACTCCGGGGGTAGCAATCAGCCCCAGCATTTT. Supplemented by reference TRBV28 and TRBJ1-5, the full variable domain reads DVKVTQSSRYLVKRTGEKVFLECVQDMDHENMFWYRQDPGLGLRLIYFSYDVKMKEKGDIPEGYSVSREKKERFSLILESASTNQTSMYLCASSFHSGGSNQPQHFGDGTRLSIL.